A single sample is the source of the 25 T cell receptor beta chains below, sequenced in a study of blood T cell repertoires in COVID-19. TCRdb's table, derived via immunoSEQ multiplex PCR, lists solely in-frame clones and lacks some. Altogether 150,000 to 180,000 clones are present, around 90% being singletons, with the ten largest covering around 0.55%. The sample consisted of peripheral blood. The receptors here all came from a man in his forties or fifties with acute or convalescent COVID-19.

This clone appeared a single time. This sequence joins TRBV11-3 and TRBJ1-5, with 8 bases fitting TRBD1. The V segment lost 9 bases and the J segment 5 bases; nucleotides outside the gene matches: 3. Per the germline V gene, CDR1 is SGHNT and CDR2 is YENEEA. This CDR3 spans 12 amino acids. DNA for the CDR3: TGTGCCAGACAGGGGGTCTATCAGCCCCAGCATTTT. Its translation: CARQGVYQPQHF. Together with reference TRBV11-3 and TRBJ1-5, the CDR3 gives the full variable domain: EAGVVQSPRYKIIEKKQPVAFWCNPISGHNTLYWYLQNLGQGPELLIRYENEEAVDDSQLPKDRFSAERLKGVDSTLKIQPAELGDSAVYLCARQGVYQPQHFGDGTRLSIL.

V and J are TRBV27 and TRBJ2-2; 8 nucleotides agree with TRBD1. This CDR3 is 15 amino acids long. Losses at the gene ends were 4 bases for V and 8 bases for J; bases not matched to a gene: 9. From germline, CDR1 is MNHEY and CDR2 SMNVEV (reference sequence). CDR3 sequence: CASSSGQGNKGELFF. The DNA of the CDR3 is TGTGCCAGCAGTTCCGGACAGGGTAATAAGGGGGAGCTGTTTTTT.

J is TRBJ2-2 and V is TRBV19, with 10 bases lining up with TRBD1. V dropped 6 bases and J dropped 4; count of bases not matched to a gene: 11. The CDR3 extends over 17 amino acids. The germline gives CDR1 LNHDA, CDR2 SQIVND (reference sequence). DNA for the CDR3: TGTGCCAGTAGACGAAGGGACAGGGGATCGGGCACCGGGGAGCTGTTTTTT. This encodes CASRRRDRGSGTGELFF.

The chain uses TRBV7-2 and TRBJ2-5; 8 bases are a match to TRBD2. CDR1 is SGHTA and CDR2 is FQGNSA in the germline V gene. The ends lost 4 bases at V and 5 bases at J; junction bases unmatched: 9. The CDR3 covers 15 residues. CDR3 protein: CASSSPRGGRETQYF. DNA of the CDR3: TGTGCCAGCAGCTCCCCCCGGGGGGGCCGGGAGACCCAGTACTTC.

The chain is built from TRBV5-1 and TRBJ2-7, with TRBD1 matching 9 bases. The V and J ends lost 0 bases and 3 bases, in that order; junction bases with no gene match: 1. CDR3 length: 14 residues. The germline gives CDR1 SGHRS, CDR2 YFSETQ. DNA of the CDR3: TGCGCCAGCAGCTTGGGACAGGGGGGCTACGAGCAGTACTTC. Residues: CASSLGQGGYEQYF.

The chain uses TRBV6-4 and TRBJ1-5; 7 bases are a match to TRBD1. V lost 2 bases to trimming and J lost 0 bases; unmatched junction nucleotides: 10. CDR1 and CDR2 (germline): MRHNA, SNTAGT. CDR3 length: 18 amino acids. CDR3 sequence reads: CASSDGSVQGVSNQPQHF. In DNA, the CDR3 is TGTGCCAGCAGTGACGGTTCTGTGCAGGGGGTTAGCAATCAGCCCCAGCATTTT.

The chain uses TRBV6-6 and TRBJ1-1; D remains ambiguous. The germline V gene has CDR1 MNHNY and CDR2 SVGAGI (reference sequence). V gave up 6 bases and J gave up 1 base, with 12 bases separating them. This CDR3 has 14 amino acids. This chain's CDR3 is CASSLTSGNTEAFF. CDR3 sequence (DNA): TGTGCCAGCAGCCTTACTTCAGGGAACACTGAAGCTTTCTTT.

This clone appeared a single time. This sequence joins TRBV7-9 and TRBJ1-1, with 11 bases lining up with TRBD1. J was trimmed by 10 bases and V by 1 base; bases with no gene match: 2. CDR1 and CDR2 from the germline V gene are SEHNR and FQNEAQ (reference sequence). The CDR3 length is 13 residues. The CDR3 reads CASSLGTGGIAFF. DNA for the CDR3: TGTGCCAGCAGCTTAGGGACAGGGGGCATAGCTTTCTTT. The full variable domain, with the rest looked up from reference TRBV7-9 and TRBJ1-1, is DTGVSQNPRHKITKRGQNVTFRCDPISEHNRLYWYRQTLGQGPEFLTYFQNEAQLEKSRLLSDRFSAERPKGSFSTLEIQRTEQGDSAMYLCASSLGTGGIAFFGQGTRLTVV.

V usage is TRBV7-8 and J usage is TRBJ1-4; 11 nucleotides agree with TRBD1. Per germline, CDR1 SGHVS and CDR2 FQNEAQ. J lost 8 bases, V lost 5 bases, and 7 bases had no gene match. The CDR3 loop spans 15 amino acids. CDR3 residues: CASSRRDRGREKLFF. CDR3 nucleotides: TGTGCCAGCAGCAGGCGGGACAGGGGGAGGGAAAAACTGTTTTTT.

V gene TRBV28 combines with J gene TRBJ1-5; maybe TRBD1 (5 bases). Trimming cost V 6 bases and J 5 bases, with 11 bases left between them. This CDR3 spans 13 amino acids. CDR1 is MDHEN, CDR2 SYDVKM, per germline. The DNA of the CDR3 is TGTGCCAGCAGGGTGGACAACCATCAGCCCCAGCATTTT. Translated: CASRVDNHQPQHF.

CDR3 region: CASSRQNNRDSPLHF. As DNA, the CDR3 is TGTGCCAGCAGTCGCCAAAATAATCGGGATTCACCCCTCCACTTT. This chain links TRBV2 with TRBJ1-6; no clear D. This CDR3 has 15 residues. The V gene's germline CDR1 is SNHLY and CDR2 FYNNEI. V was trimmed by 5 bases and J by 8 bases, leaving 16 bases between them.

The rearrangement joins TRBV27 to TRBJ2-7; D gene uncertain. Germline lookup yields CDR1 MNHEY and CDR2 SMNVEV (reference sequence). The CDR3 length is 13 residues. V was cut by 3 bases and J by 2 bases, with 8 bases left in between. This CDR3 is CASSFRAPYEQYF. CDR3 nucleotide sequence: TGTGCCAGCAGTTTTAGAGCCCCCTACGAGCAGTACTTC.

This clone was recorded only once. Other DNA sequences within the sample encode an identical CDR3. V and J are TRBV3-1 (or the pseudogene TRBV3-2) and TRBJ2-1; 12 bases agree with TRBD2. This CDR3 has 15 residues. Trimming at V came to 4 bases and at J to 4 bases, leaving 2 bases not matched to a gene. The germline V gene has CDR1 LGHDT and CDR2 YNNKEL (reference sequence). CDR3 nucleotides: TGTGCCAGCAGCCCCGGACTAGCGGGGTACAATGAGCAGTTCTTC. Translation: CASSPGLAGYNEQFF.

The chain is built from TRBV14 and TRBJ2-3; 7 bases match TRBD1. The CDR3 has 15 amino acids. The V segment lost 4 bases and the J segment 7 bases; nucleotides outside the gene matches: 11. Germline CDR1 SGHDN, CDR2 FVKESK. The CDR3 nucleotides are TGTGCCAGCAGCCGGGGACAGAGTATCCTAAATACGCAGTATTTT. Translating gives CASSRGQSILNTQYF. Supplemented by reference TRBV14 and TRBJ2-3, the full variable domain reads EAGVTQFPSHSVIEKGQTVTLRCDPISGHDNLYWYRRVMGKEIKFLLHFVKESKQDESGMPNNRFLAERTGGTYSTLKVQPAELEDSGVYFCASSRGQSILNTQYFGPGTRLTVL.

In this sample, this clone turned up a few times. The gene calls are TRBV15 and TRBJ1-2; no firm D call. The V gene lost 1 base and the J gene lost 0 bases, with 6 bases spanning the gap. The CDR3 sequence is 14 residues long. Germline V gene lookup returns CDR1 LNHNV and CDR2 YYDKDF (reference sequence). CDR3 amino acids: CATSRARANYGYTF. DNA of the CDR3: TGTGCCACCAGCAGAGCGAGAGCTAACTATGGCTACACCTTC. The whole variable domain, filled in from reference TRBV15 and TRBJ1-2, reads DAMVIQNPRYQVTQFGKPVTLSCSQTLNHNVMYWYQQKSSQAPKLLFHYYDKDFNNEADTPDNFQSRRPNTSFCFLDIRSPGLGDTAMYLCATSRARANYGYTFGSGTRLTVV.

This chain's CDR3 is CASSGTLAGVLGELFF. CDR3 in DNA: TGCGCCAGCAGCGGAACTCTAGCGGGAGTTCTAGGGGAGCTGTTTTTT. The chain links TRBV5-1 to TRBJ2-2; 10 bases are a match to TRBD2. The CDR3 covers 16 residues. Germline V lookup: CDR1 SGHRS, CDR2 YFSETQ. Germline trimming cut 4 bases from V and 8 bases from J; bases unmatched to any gene: 11.

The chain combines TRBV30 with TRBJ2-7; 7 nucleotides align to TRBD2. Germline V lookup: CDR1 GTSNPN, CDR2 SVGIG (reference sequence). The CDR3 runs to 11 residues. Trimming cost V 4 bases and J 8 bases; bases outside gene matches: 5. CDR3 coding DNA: TGTGCCTGGAATTACGGGGGGAAGCAGTACTTC. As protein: CAWNYGGKQYF.

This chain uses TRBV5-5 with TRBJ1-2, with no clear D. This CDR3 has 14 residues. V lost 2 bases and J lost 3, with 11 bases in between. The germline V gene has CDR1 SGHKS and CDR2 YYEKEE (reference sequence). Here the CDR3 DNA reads TGTGCCAGCAGCTTTGGCGGACTCTACTATGGCTACACCTTC. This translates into CASSFGGLYYGYTF.

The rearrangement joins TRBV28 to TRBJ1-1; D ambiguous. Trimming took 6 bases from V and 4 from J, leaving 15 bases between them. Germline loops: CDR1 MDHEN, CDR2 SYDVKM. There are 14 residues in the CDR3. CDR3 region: CASSRGFTGTEAFF. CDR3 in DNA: TGTGCCAGCAGCCGAGGGTTTACGGGCACTGAAGCTTTCTTT.

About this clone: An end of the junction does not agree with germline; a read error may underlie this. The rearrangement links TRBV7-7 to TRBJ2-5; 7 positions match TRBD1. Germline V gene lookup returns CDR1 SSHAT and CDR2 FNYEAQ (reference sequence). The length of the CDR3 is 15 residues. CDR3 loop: CASSLGARGQETQYF. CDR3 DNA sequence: TGTGCTAGCAGCTTAGGGGCCAGGGGGCAAGAGACCCAGTACTTC.

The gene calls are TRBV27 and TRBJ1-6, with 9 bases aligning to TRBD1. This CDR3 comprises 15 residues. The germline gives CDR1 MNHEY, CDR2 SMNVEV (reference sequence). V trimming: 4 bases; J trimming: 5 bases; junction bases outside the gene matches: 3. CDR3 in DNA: TGTGCCAGCAGTTCCGGGACAGGGAATAATTCACCCCTCCACTTT. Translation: CASSSGTGNNSPLHF.

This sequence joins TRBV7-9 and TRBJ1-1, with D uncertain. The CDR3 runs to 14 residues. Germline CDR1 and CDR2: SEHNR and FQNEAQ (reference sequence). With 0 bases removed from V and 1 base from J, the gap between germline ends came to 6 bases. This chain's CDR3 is CASSLAGGNTEAFF. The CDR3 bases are TGTGCCAGCAGCTTAGCCGGTGGGAACACTGAAGCTTTCTTT.

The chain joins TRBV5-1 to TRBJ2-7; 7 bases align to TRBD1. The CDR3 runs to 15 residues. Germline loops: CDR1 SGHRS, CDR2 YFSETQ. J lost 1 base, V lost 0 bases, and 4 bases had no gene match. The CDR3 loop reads CASSLGRQGSYEQYF. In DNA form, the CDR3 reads TGCGCCAGCAGCTTGGGCAGACAGGGTTCCTACGAGCAGTACTTC.

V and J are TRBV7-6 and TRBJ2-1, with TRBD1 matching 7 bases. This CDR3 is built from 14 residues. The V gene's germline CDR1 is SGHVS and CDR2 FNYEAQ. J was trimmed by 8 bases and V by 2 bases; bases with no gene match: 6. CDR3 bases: TGTGCCAGCAGCTTAACTCCAGGGGGATATGAGCAGTTCTTC. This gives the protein CASSLTPGGYEQFF.

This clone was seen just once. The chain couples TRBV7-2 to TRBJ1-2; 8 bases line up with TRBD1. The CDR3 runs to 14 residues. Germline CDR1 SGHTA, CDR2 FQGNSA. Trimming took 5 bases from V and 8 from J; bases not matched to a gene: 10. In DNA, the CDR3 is TGTGCCAGCAGCCCCCGGACAGGGAGAGGAGGCTACACCTTC. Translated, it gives CASSPRTGRGGYTF.